These T cell receptor beta chains were read from a single sample in a study of T-cell memory formation after mild COVID-19. TCRdb used MiXCR to reprocess the 5' RACE reads, holding one entry per CDR3 protein. Of 210,000 or so distinct CDR3 sequences in the sample, around 25% are singletons; the top ten hold around 10%. Sequencing was carried out using PBMCs or a T cell subset sorted from them (not recorded which). These receptors came from an adult woman who had mild COVID-19 (a few samples of this study predate the infection). Cell type and time point are not known. Each CDR3 is given with its conserved first and last residue. D genes are given only for firm matches.

CDR3 protein,V gene,D gene
CASSAAIRGQPQHF,TRBV9,NA
CASSPGPFKGNTEAFF,TRBV19,NA
CASSHRQELDTEAFF,TRBV6-5,NA
CASSQDDGDEQFF,TRBV4-2,NA
CATSGRAKGYEQFF,TRBV6-5,TRBD2
CSARVPGLNEQFF,TRBV20-1,NA
CASSGQGATNEKLFF,TRBV2,TRBD1
CASSFGTTGNTIYF,TRBV7-2,NA
CASSLPSSGRANEQFF,TRBV11-3,TRBD2
CASSYGSGVETQYF,TRBV6-5,NA
CASSQVGIYGYTF,TRBV4-1,NA
CASSQARTTTGELFF,TRBV4-1,NA
CSVEKGGGRSYTF,TRBV29-1,NA
CSARPPGTGASNQPQHF,TRBV20-1,TRBD1
CASSRGRPYEQYF,TRBV7-2,NA
CASSSTTGRTEAFF,TRBV7-2,TRBD1
CSAPPKHEKEAFF,TRBV20-1,NA
CASSVDSRNSPLHF,TRBV2,NA
CASRTQAQLFRAFF,TRBV6-5,NA
CASSWKGGLTYGYTF,TRBV27,NA
CSVKLSAGQSYEQYF,TRBV29-1,NA
CASSPAVAGVTDTQYF,TRBV5-1,TRBD2
CSATIGGGSYNEQFF,TRBV20-1,NA
CASSPLHSGQGNTGELFF,TRBV7-8,TRBD1
CASSLPGQINEKLFF,TRBV7-9,TRBD1
CASTGGTAYEQYF,TRBV6-5,NA
CASSPNPGQGHYGYTF,TRBV12-3/TRBV12-4,TRBD1
CASSVGTYGYTF,TRBV9,NA
CASSPRTGFTDTQYF,TRBV18,TRBD1
CASTKVPRDTQYF,TRBV2,NA
CATSDSGAAYEQYF,TRBV24-1,NA
CASSHSQGRQETQYF,TRBV4-1,TRBD1
CASSLSTGDPRETQYF,TRBV5-5,TRBD1
CASSLGTGLGRAFF,TRBV12-3/TRBV12-4,NA
CASSRRTGQETQYF,TRBV7-2,TRBD1
CASSILPGQGSYGYTF,TRBV5-1,TRBD1
CASIGMNTEAFF,TRBV19,NA
CASSYIPGLQETQYF,TRBV6-2/TRBV6-3,NA
CASSQDRSGNTIYF,TRBV4-1,NA
CASSLGGLGPDTQYF,TRBV7-3,NA
CASSRRGIDEQFF,TRBV27,NA